One and the same sample provided the 31 T cell receptor beta chains below, sequenced in a study of cytomegalovirus exposure and HLA in healthy donors. 13 Jbeta primers and 60 Vbeta primers were used for the PCR. The table came from immunoSEQ multiplex PCR; TCRdb's copy has only in-frame clones and leaves some out. The sample carries 90,000 to 110,000 clones, nearly 80% recorded once. The sequencing sample was made of PBMCs. Receptors originate from a man in his thirties or forties in good health and CMV-seronegative.

The chain combines TRBV28 with TRBJ2-1; possibly TRBD1 for D (5 bases). The germline V gene has CDR1 MDHEN and CDR2 SYDVKM. Trimming took off 4 bases at V and 1 base at J, with 14 bases between the two ends. The CDR3 totals 16 residues. In nucleotides, the CDR3 is TGTGCCAGCAGTTCGCCAGGTGGGGCTTCCTACAATGAGCAGTTCTTC. The encoded protein is CASSSPGGASYNEQFF. The full variable domain, its missing parts supplied by reference TRBV28 and TRBJ2-1, is DVKVTQSSRYLVKRTGEKVFLECVQDMDHENMFWYRQDPGLGLRLIYFSYDVKMKEKGDIPEGYSVSREKKERFSLILESASTNQTSMYLCASSSPGGASYNEQFFGPGTRLTVL.

The chain joins TRBV4-3 to TRBJ2-7; D may be TRBD2 (6 bases). V was pared by 1 base and J by 0 bases, with 10 bases between. The CDR3 covers 15 residues. Germline loops: CDR1 LGHNA, CDR2 YSLEER. In DNA form, the CDR3 reads TGCGCCAGCAGCCAAGGACTAGTAGTCTCCTACGAGCAGTACTTC. It yields the protein CASSQGLVVSYEQYF.

The chain joins TRBV5-1 to TRBJ2-3, with TRBD1 identical over 7 bases. The ends lost 4 bases at V and 1 base at J; junction bases unmatched: 9. Germline assignment: CDR1 SGHRS and CDR2 YFSETQ. There are 16 residues in the CDR3. CDR3 loop: CASSRRQGHGTDTQYF. The CDR3, as DNA: TGCGCCAGCAGCCGGCGACAGGGACACGGCACAGATACGCAGTATTTT.

The chain uses TRBV27 and TRBJ2-4; tentative D call: TRBD2 (5 bases). The CDR3 has 15 amino acids. Germline V CDR1 and CDR2: MNHEY, SMNVEV (reference sequence). V was clipped by 3 bases and J by 0 bases, with 9 bases between them. CDR3 residues: CASSLDGLAKNIQYF. CDR3 coding DNA: TGTGCCAGCAGTTTGGACGGACTAGCCAAAAACATTCAGTACTTC.

As concerns this clone: A junction end diverges from the germline sequence, so it may reflect a read error. This chain's CDR3 is CASSLVQAGEQYF. The CDR3 nucleotides read TGTGCTAGCAGCTTAGTCCAGGCAGGCGAGCAGTACTTC. This chain links TRBV7-7 with TRBJ2-7; the D is unclear. The CDR3 is 13 amino acids. CDR1 is SSHAT and CDR2 is FNYEAQ in the germline V gene (reference sequence).

The chain recombines TRBV6-6 with TRBJ2-1; 10 bases map to TRBD1. This CDR3 spans 14 amino acids. The germline V gene has CDR1 MNHNY and CDR2 SVGAGI (reference sequence). The trim removed 5 bases at V and 4 bases at J, leaving 2 bases unmatched. Here the CDR3 DNA reads TGTGCCAGCAGTGCGGGACAGGGGTACAATGAGCAGTTCTTC. This codes for CASSAGQGYNEQFF.

This rearrangement joins TRBV27 to TRBJ2-5; 7 bases agree with TRBD1. Germline CDR1 MNHEY, CDR2 SMNVEV (reference sequence). V trimming: 3 bases; J trimming: 2 bases; junction bases outside the gene matches: 0. The CDR3 extends over 13 amino acids. This CDR3 is CASSFRGQETQYF. CDR3 DNA sequence: TGTGCCAGCAGTTTCAGGGGGCAAGAGACCCAGTACTTC.

The CDR3 DNA follows: TGTGCCAGCAGCGTCCGGCAGGACACCGGGGAGCTGTTTTTT. It is translated as CASSVRQDTGELFF. The chain is built from TRBV9 and TRBJ2-2, with unresolved D. The V end lost 2 bases, the J end lost 3 bases, and 8 bases lay between the germline ends. There are 14 residues in the CDR3. Germline assignment: CDR1 SGDLS and CDR2 YYNGEE.

The chain recombines TRBV2 with TRBJ1-1, with D hard to call. Germline CDR1 SNHLY, CDR2 FYNNEI. The CDR3 has 10 amino acids. Trimming removed 3 bases at V and 10 bases at J, with 6 bases between. The CDR3: CASSESVAFF. CDR3 in DNA: TGTGCCAGCAGTGAGAGTGTAGCTTTCTTT.

This chain joins TRBV29-1 and TRBJ1-1; TRBD1 might be the D (6 bases). Trimming removed 4 bases from V and 10 bases from J, with 16 bases in between. The V gene's germline CDR1 is SQVTM and CDR2 ANQGSEA. This CDR3 has 12 amino acids. The CDR3 loop is CSVVRQGRLAFF. The CDR3 DNA sequence: TGCAGCGTTGTGAGGCAGGGGCGCTTAGCTTTCTTT.

The V and J genes are TRBV19 and TRBJ1-4; D is perhaps TRBD1 (5 bases). In germline, CDR1 is LNHDA, CDR2 SQIVND (reference sequence). V was clipped by 0 bases and J by 7 bases, with 9 bases between them. The length of the CDR3 is 14 residues. This chain's CDR3 is CASSIDQGREKLFF. DNA of the CDR3: TGTGCCAGTAGTATAGATCAGGGCCGTGAAAAACTGTTTTTT.

This clone was seen just once. This chain uses TRBV18 with TRBJ1-2; tentatively, D is TRBD1 (5 bases). The ends were cut back, 2 bases at V and 2 bases at J, with 12 bases in the middle. Germline V gives CDR1 KGHSH, CDR2 LQKENI. The CDR3 is 15 residues long. In DNA, the CDR3 is TGTGCCAGCTCACCAATCAGGGCCTCGAACTATGGCTACACCTTC. Amino acids: CASSPIRASNYGYTF.

This clone has just one count. The J gene is TRBJ2-5, the V gene TRBV6-5, with D possibly matching TRBD1 (6 bases). Trimming pared 6 bases from V and 5 bases from J, leaving 16 bases between. The CDR3 consists of 14 residues. CDR1 and CDR2 (germline): MNHEY, SVGAGI. DNA of the CDR3: TGTGCCAGCAGAAGAGGGTTAAGGGGGGAGACCCAGTACTTC. Translating gives CASRRGLRGETQYF.

This chain joins TRBV28 and TRBJ2-5; no clear D. Germline loops: CDR1 MDHEN, CDR2 SYDVKM. The germline V and J ends were trimmed by 8 bases and 0 bases, with 10 bases remaining between them. The CDR3 contains 13 residues. CDR3 residues: CASGPKYQETQYF. The CDR3 DNA is TGTGCCAGCGGGCCCAAGTACCAAGAGACCCAGTACTTC.

The chain uses TRBV2 and TRBJ1-2; TRBD1 is a possible D gene (5 bases). V shed 6 bases and J shed 7 bases, with 18 bases lying between them. This CDR3 spans 14 amino acids. CDR1 and CDR2 (germline): SNHLY, FYNNEI. CDR3 residues: CASRIEGAGFGYTF. The CDR3 DNA reads as TGTGCCAGCAGAATCGAAGGGGCTGGCTTTGGCTACACCTTC.

V is TRBV5-1 and J is TRBJ1-2, with 9 positions matching TRBD1. The germline gives CDR1 SGHRS, CDR2 YFSETQ. The CDR3 covers 13 residues. The ends lost 4 bases at V and 8 bases at J; junction bases unmatched: 6. This chain's CDR3 is CASSPGQGGGYTF. The CDR3 DNA sequence: TGCGCCAGCAGCCCGGGACAGGGAGGGGGCTACACCTTC.

The V gene is TRBV7-2, the J gene TRBJ2-7; 7 bases line up with TRBD1. CDR1 and CDR2 from the germline V gene are SGHTA and FQGNSA. The CDR3 length is 14 residues. The ends lost 1 base at V and 2 bases at J; junction bases unmatched: 2. The CDR3, as DNA: TGTGCCAGCAGCTTAGGCACAGGGGCCTACGAGCAGTACTTC. Its translation: CASSLGTGAYEQYF.

The chain uses TRBV7-2 and TRBJ2-5; TRBD2 might be the D (6 bases). The CDR3 has 12 amino acids. Germline CDR1 is SGHTA and CDR2 is FQGNSA. Trimming removed 5 bases from V and 9 bases from J, with 13 bases in between. CDR3 amino acids: CASSQAGRAQYF. The CDR3 DNA reads TGTGCCAGCAGCCAGGCGGGGCGGGCCCAGTACTTC.

The rearrangement links TRBV25-1 to TRBJ1-4; no definite D call. CDR1 and CDR2 (germline): MGHDK, SYGVNS. The length of the CDR3 is 17 residues. V was clipped by 0 bases and J by 6 bases, with 17 bases between them. CDR3 sequence: CASSEYIRGRGYEKLFF. Here the CDR3 DNA reads TGTGCCAGCAGTGAATATATTCGGGGTCGGGGTTATGAAAAACTGTTTTTT.

The chain is built from TRBV6-6 and TRBJ1-4; D may be TRBD1 (6 bases). The germline V gene encodes CDR1 MNHNY and CDR2 SVGAGI (reference sequence). V gave up 2 bases and J gave up 8 bases, with 12 bases separating them. This CDR3 comprises 14 residues. CDR3 bases: TGTGCCAGCAGTTACAGGGAGGGGGAGGAAAAACTGTTTTTT. Amino acids: CASSYREGEEKLFF.

The rearrangement joins TRBV6-6 to TRBJ1-2, with 7 bases identical to TRBD1. Germline V gene lookup returns CDR1 MNHNY and CDR2 SVGAGI (reference sequence). The CDR3 consists of 16 residues. V trimming: 6 bases; J trimming: 4 bases; junction bases outside the gene matches: 14. In nucleotides, the CDR3 is TGTGCCAGCAGAGACCGGGACAGCGACCGGCGCTATGGCTACACCTTC. Translated, it gives CASRDRDSDRRYGYTF.

This chain links TRBV29-1 with TRBJ2-2; 9 positions agree with TRBD2. This CDR3 has 15 amino acids. The germline V gene encodes CDR1 SQVTM and CDR2 ANQGSEA. The trim removed 3 bases at V and 6 bases at J, leaving 8 bases unmatched. CDR3 in amino acids: CSVEAGGVQAGELFF. CDR3 in DNA: TGCAGCGTTGAGGCGGGAGGGGTTCAAGCCGGGGAGCTGTTTTTT.

The J gene is TRBJ2-3, the V gene TRBV5-6; D unresolved. This CDR3 region has 12 residues. Between the trimmed V and J ends, which lost 0 bases and 4 bases, there was a span of 3 bases. From germline, CDR1 is SGHDT and CDR2 YYEEEE. CDR3 region: CASSLAADTQYF. In DNA, the CDR3 is TGTGCCAGCAGCTTGGCGGCAGATACGCAGTATTTT.

The CDR3 bases are TGTGCCAGCAGACACGTTGGTCCTGGCTACACCTTC. Its translation: CASRHVGPGYTF. The chain carries TRBV5-8 and TRBJ1-2; D ambiguous. V lost 5 bases and J 7 bases, leaving 12 bases between the germline ends. The CDR3 extends over 12 amino acids. Germline V gene sequence: CDR1 SGHTS, CDR2 YDEGEE.

The CDR3 DNA reads TGCGCCAGCAGCCAAGAACGGCAGTGGAGGCCCTACGAGCAGTACTTC. It codes for CASSQERQWRPYEQYF. The rearrangement links TRBV4-3 to TRBJ2-7, with D tentatively TRBD2 (5 bases). The CDR3 contains 16 residues. The germline CDR1 and CDR2 sequences are LGHNA and YSLEER. Trimming cost V 0 bases and J 2 bases, with 14 bases left between them.

This clone has only one observation. This chain joins TRBV7-9 and TRBJ2-3, with 7 bases identical to TRBD2. This CDR3 has 14 residues. J gave up 7 bases and V 3 bases, and 7 bases lay outside the gene matches. Germline values: CDR1 SEHNR, CDR2 FQNEAQ (reference sequence). The CDR3 nucleotides read TGTGCCAGCAGCTTCGGGGCGGGGGTAAATACGCAGTATTTT. This encodes CASSFGAGVNTQYF.

This chain links TRBV10-3 with TRBJ2-7; TRBD2 aligns across 8 bases. Germline-derived CDR1 and CDR2 are ENHRY and SYGVKD. V was pared by 7 bases and J by 1 base, with 6 bases of the junction left unmatched. There are 14 residues in the CDR3. CDR3 DNA sequence: TGTGCCATCAACGGAGCGGGAGTATCCTACGAGCAGTACTTC. Amino acids: CAINGAGVSYEQYF.

The genes are TRBV7-9 and TRBJ2-7; 8 nucleotides align to TRBD2. Germline CDR1 SEHNR, CDR2 FQNEAQ (reference sequence). The J segment lost 3 bases and the V segment lost 1 base, leaving 8 bases of the junction unmatched. The CDR3 is made up of 16 amino acids. CDR3 bases: TGTGCCAGCAGCTTAGTTGAGCGGGAGTTTGTCTACGAGCAGTACTTC. It specifies CASSLVEREFVYEQYF.

The chain employs TRBV18 and TRBJ1-1; D is possibly TRBD1 (6 bases). CDR3 size: 18 residues. Trimming shortened V by 2 bases and J by 1 base, and 20 bases separated the two germline ends. CDR1 and CDR2 (germline): KGHSH, LQKENI. The CDR3 DNA reads as TGTGCCAGCTCACCAGTGGATCTCTACAGGGTAAGGAACACTGAAGCTTTCTTT. Protein product: CASSPVDLYRVRNTEAFF.

The genes are TRBV14 and TRBJ2-7, with D tentatively TRBD1 (5 bases). This CDR3 contains 15 residues. V was trimmed by 9 bases and J by 2 bases, leaving 20 bases between them. The V gene's germline CDR1 is SGHDN and CDR2 FVKESK. This chain's CDR3 is CASSKGLDKTYEQYF. CDR3 coding DNA: TGTGCCAGTTCTAAGGGCCTGGACAAGACCTACGAGCAGTACTTC. Combining the CDR3 with reference TRBV14 and TRBJ2-7 gives the whole variable domain EAGVTQFPSHSVIEKGQTVTLRCDPISGHDNLYWYRRVMGKEIKFLLHFVKESKQDESGMPNNRFLAERTGGTYSTLKVQPAELEDSGVYFCASSKGLDKTYEQYFGPGTRLTVT.

The chain links TRBV6-5 to TRBJ1-2; TRBD1 matches 9 bases. V trimming: 6 bases; J trimming: 4 bases; junction bases outside the gene matches: 9. Germline assignment: CDR1 MNHEY and CDR2 SVGAGI. The CDR3 is 15 amino acids. For the CDR3, the DNA is TGTGCCAGCAGGCTCGGGAGGGACAGGGTCTATGGCTACACCTTC. Translating it yields CASRLGRDRVYGYTF.